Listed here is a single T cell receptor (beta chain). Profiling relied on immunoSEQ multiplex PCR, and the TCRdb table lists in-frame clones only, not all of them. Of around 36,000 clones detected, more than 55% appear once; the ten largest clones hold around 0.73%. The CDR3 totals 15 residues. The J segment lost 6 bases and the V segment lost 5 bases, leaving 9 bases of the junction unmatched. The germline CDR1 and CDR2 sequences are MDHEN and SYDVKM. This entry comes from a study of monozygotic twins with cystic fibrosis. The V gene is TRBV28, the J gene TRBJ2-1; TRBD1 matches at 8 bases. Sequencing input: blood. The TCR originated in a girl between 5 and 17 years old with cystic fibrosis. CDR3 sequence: CASSRTGSFFNEQFF. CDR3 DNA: TGTGCCAGCAGTCGGACAGGGAGCTTTTTCAATGAGCAGTTCTTC.